The 20 T cell receptor beta chains below were found in one sample sequenced in a study of shared clonotypes between healthy human individuals. CD8 cells classed as naive were CD45RO-negative and positively selected for CCR7, excluding terminally differentiated effector memory CD45RA+ cells. Assay: immunoSEQ multiplex PCR; the TCRdb copy retains only in-frame clones and omits some. The sample lists some 2,100,000 clones, just over 90% seen once, with roughly 1.8% in the top ten. The sequencing sample was made of naive CD8+ T cells from PBMCs. These receptors were collected from a man aged 18-30 years in good health. Some clones in this sample may be carry-over from other donors' samples.

A few counts support this clone. The rearrangement joins TRBV5-5 to TRBJ2-7, with D perhaps assigned TRBD1 or TRBD2 (6 bases each). The germline V gene encodes CDR1 SGHKS and CDR2 YYEKEE (reference sequence). Trimming left V 1 base short and J 3 bases short, with 20 bases between. The CDR3 has 17 residues. The CDR3 bases are TGTGCCAGCAGCTTGTATGACCGAGGGGGAGGAGTCTACGAGCAGTACTTC. It yields the protein CASSLYDRGGGVYEQYF. The full variable domain, its missing parts supplied by reference TRBV5-5 and TRBJ2-7, is DAGVTQSPTHLIKTRGQQVTLRCSPISGHKSVSWYQQVLGQGPQFIFQYYEKEERGRGNFPDRFSARQFPNYSSELNVNALLLGDSALYLCASSLYDRGGGVYEQYFGPGTRLTVT.

This chain connects TRBV5-4 to TRBJ2-1; D is unclear. The V end lost 5 bases, the J end lost 8 bases, and 20 bases lay between the germline ends. CDR3 size: 15 residues. CDR1 is SGHNT, CDR2 YYREEE, per germline (reference sequence). This CDR3 reads CASRAPPPATDEQFF. The DNA of the CDR3 is TGTGCCAGCAGGGCACCGCCCCCAGCCACCGATGAGCAGTTCTTC.

This rearrangement joins TRBV4-1 to TRBJ1-2, with 10 bases that match TRBD1. J gave up 6 bases and V 1 base, and 2 bases lay outside the gene matches. CDR1 MGHRA and CDR2 YSYEKL come from the germline V gene. The CDR3 totals 14 residues. The CDR3 is CASSQVGQGNGYTF. DNA for the CDR3: TGCGCCAGCAGCCAAGTGGGACAGGGGAATGGCTACACCTTC.

The V and J genes are TRBV1 and TRBJ2-1; the D call TRBD2 from the table was never checked on the DNA. TRBV1 is a listed pseudogene. CDR3 length equals 16 residues. The DNA for the CDR3 is TGCACCAGCAGCCAAGAGTCTAGCGCGCCCTACAATGAGCAGTTCTTC. Translating gives CTSSQESSAPYNEQFF.

The chain links TRBV11-2 to TRBJ2-7; 10 nucleotides line up with TRBD2. Germline CDR1 SGHAT, CDR2 FQNNGV. Trimming removed 4 bases from V and 6 bases from J; junction bases left unmatched: 9. The CDR3 is 15 residues long. Here the CDR3 reads CASSSGTSVFSEQYF. As DNA, the CDR3 is TGTGCCAGCAGCTCCGGGACTAGCGTTTTCAGCGAGCAGTACTTC. Using reference TRBV11-2 and TRBJ2-7 for the parts outside the CDR3, the full variable domain is EAGVAQSPRYKIIEKRQSVAFWCNPISGHATLYWYQQILGQGPKLLIQFQNNGVVDDSQLPKDRFSAERLKGVDSTLKIQPAKLEDSAVYLCASSSGTSVFSEQYFGPGTRLTVT.

With respect to this clone: Other DNA sequences in the same sample also yield this CDR3. V and J are TRBV29-1 and TRBJ1-1; 8 positions match TRBD1. J gave up 3 bases and V 7 bases, and 4 bases lay outside the gene matches. Germline CDR1 SQVTM, CDR2 ANQGSEA. This CDR3 is 12 amino acids long. The CDR3 nucleotides read TGCAGCGGCCTGACAGGGGACACTGAAGCTTTCTTT. Residues: CSGLTGDTEAFF.

This chain links TRBV9 with TRBJ2-7; weak D call: TRBD1 (6 bases). The germline CDR1 and CDR2 sequences are SGDLS and YYNGEE. The CDR3 consists of 14 residues. The V gene lost 6 bases and the J gene lost 0 bases, with 13 bases spanning the gap. This CDR3 is CASNEQGSSYEQYF. As DNA, the CDR3 is TGTGCCAGCAATGAACAGGGAAGCTCCTACGAGCAGTACTTC.

CDR3 bases: TGTGCCAGCAGCCAATCGGTGAGGGGTCTTCTTAGGGGGGAGCAGTACTTC. Amino acids: CASSQSVRGLLRGEQYF. This chain uses TRBV16 with TRBJ2-7, with D perhaps TRBD1 (6 bases). CDR1 and CDR2 from the germline V gene are KGHSY and FQNENV. The CDR3 spans 17 residues. V lost 0 bases and J lost 7, with 22 bases in between.

About this clone: The same CDR3 is also encoded by other DNA sequences in this sample. The DNA for the CDR3 is TGTGCCAGCAGTTTACTAGGGGCGAACACCGGGGAGCTGTTTTTT. It is translated as CASSLLGANTGELFF. The V and J genes are TRBV28 and TRBJ2-2, with a tentative D call TRBD1 (5 bases). V was clipped by 2 bases and J by 0 bases, with 7 bases between them. This CDR3 comprises 15 residues. The germline CDR1 and CDR2 sequences are MDHEN and SYDVKM.

In regard to this clone: Additional DNA sequences in this sample encode the identical CDR3. The V gene is TRBV27, the J gene TRBJ2-7; TRBD1 matches 8 bases. The CDR3 is made up of 14 amino acids. The V and J ends lost 6 bases and 0 bases, in that order; junction bases with no gene match: 4. Germline V lookup: CDR1 MNHEY, CDR2 SMNVEV (reference sequence). CDR3 region: CASRNRGSSYEQYF. The CDR3, as DNA: TGTGCCAGCAGAAACAGGGGGAGCTCCTACGAGCAGTACTTC.

The J gene is TRBJ2-2, the V gene TRBV7-2; 10 nucleotides line up with TRBD2. The CDR3 extends over 18 amino acids. J gave up 4 bases and V 5 bases, and 13 bases lay outside the gene matches. The germline CDR1 and CDR2 sequences are SGHTA and FQGNSA. The CDR3 protein is CASSNKEREGRVTGELFF. For the CDR3, the DNA is TGTGCCAGCAGCAATAAGGAGCGGGAGGGCCGGGTCACCGGGGAGCTGTTTTTT.

The table lists this clone with a count of one. Other DNA sequences in this sample translate to the same CDR3. V and J are TRBV6-5 and TRBJ2-7, with D hard to call. Germline CDR1 and CDR2: MNHEY and SVGAGI. Trimming stripped 0 bases from V and 6 bases from J, with 3 bases between. The CDR3 has 11 residues. CDR3 nucleotides: TGTGCCAGCAGTTACTCAGGCGAGCAGTACTTC. Its protein product is CASSYSGEQYF.

The chain uses TRBV6-4 and TRBJ2-7; possible D gene TRBD2, 5 bases. The CDR3 loop spans 13 amino acids. V lost 1 base, J lost 6 bases, and 10 bases lay in between. Germline V CDR1 and CDR2: MRHNA, SNTAGT. CDR3 coding DNA: TGTGCCAGCAGTGACTTCGCCGAGGGCGAGCAGTACTTC. Its protein is CASSDFAEGEQYF.

The chain links TRBV28 to TRBJ2-7; D unresolved. This CDR3 contains 12 residues. Germline CDR1 is MDHEN and CDR2 is SYDVKM. Trimming shortened V by 5 bases and J by 3 bases, and 8 bases separated the two germline ends. CDR3 sequence (DNA): TGTGCCAGCAGTCCTCGAGACTACGAGCAGTACTTC. Amino acids: CASSPRDYEQYF.

This chain links TRBV29-1 with TRBJ2-1; D unresolved. The V gene's germline CDR1 is SQVTM and CDR2 ANQGSEA. Trimming took off 8 bases at V and 14 bases at J, with 22 bases between the two ends. This CDR3 comprises 12 residues. The CDR3 region has the DNA TGCAGCCTTCTCGATTTTGGGGAATTAAAGTTCTTC. This translates into CSLLDFGELKFF.

The chain has TRBV9 and TRBJ2-1, with TRBD1 as a possible D gene (6 bases). The V gene lost 4 bases and the J gene lost 0 bases, with 14 bases spanning the gap. Germline V gene data show CDR1 as SGDLS and CDR2 as YYNGEE. This CDR3 is 16 amino acids long. The CDR3 DNA reads TGTGCCAGCAGCCCAGGGGTATGGAGCTCCTACAATGAGCAGTTCTTC. Protein: CASSPGVWSSYNEQFF.

The gene calls are TRBV5-4 and TRBJ2-5, with D possibly being TRBD1 or TRBD2 (5 bases each). This CDR3 comprises 16 residues. Germline assignment: CDR1 SGHNT and CDR2 YYREEE (reference sequence). V was clipped by 2 bases and J by 4 bases, with 18 bases between them. The CDR3 nucleotides are TGTGCCAGCAGCTTTGGCAGAGGGGCGCCCTCAGAGACCCAGTACTTC. Protein: CASSFGRGAPSETQYF.

The V and J genes are TRBV28 and TRBJ1-3; no reliable D call. Trimming left V 1 base short and J 0 bases short, with 16 bases between. The CDR3 extends over 18 amino acids. In germline, CDR1 is MDHEN, CDR2 SYDVKM. CDR3 amino acids: CASSLYLEMRLSGNTIYF. CDR3 bases: TGTGCCAGCAGTTTATATCTTGAAATGCGACTCTCTGGAAACACCATATATTTT.

This rearrangement joins TRBV4-3 to TRBJ2-7; tentative D call: TRBD2 (5 bases). The V end was cut by 1 base, the J end by 3 bases, with 16 bases between. Germline assignment: CDR1 LGHNA and CDR2 YSLEER. This CDR3 has 16 residues. This chain's CDR3 is CASSQGRVVDYYEQYF. The CDR3 coding sequence is TGCGCCAGCAGCCAAGGAAGAGTCGTCGACTACTACGAGCAGTACTTC.

The chain combines TRBV27 with TRBJ1-4, with D possibly TRBD1 on 5 matching bases. Deletions cut 2 bases from V and 6 bases from J, with 10 bases between. The CDR3 runs 14 residues. Germline CDR1 and CDR2: MNHEY and SMNVEV (reference sequence). The CDR3 nucleotides read TGTGCCAGCAGTTTAATCGGGGCGGATGAAAAACTGTTTTTT. Protein product: CASSLIGADEKLFF.